Listed here is a single T cell receptor (beta chain). Sequencing of TCR beta was performed on blood CD8+ T cells and on blood CD4+ T cells. Patients with stable or active relapsing-remitting disease, all of them treatment-naive, made up the multiple sclerosis controls. The source of the sample is a study of CD8 T cells in Susac syndrome. cDNA came from around 0.5 to 1 ug RNA primed by random hexamers. TCRdb re-called the immunoSEQ multiplex PCR reads through MiXCR, storing one row per CDR3 protein. The top ten hold under 0.095% of the sample, which has 110,000 or so distinct CDR3 sequences, 93% seen once. The CDR3 runs to 12 residues. Trimming took 5 bases from V and 2 from J, leaving 6 bases between them.

Sequenced sample: CD4+ T cells from PBMCs. The chain carries TRBV12-3 or TRBV12-4 and TRBJ1-2; no definite D call. This receptor was taken from a human donor with multiple sclerosis. CDR3: CASSPQNYGYTF. The CDR3 DNA sequence: TGTGCCAGCAGTCCACAGAACTATGGCTACACCTTC.